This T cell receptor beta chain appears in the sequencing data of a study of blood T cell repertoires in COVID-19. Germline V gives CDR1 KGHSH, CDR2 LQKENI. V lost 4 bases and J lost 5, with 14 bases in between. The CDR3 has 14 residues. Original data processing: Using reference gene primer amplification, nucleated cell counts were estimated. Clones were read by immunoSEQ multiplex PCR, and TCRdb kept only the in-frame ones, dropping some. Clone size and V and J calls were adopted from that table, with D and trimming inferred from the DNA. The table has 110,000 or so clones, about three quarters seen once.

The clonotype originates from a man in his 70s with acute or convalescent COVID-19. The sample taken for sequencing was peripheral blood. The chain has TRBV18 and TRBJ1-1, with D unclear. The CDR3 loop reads CASSLGVSKTEAFF. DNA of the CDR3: TGTGCCAGCTCACTCGGGGTCTCAAAGACTGAAGCTTTCTTT.